This T cell receptor (beta chain) was profiled in a study of blood T cell repertoires in COVID-19. Looking at the study overall: Sources were T cells, B-cell-depleted T cells, or PBMCs; the material itself was cDNA or gDNA.

Germline values: CDR1 MGHRA, CDR2 YSYEKL. The CDR3 has 14 residues. Deletions cut 0 bases from V and 1 base from J, with 6 bases between. In the study's own analysis: Reference gene primer amplification yielded estimated nucleated cell counts. This table comes from immunoSEQ multiplex PCR, and its TCRdb copy is limited to in-frame clones, with some not included. V and J calls and clone size follow that table, whereas D and trimming were derived from the DNA. The top ten hold approximately 8.6% of the sample, which has 140,000 or so clones, roughly 79% seen once. The sample was peripheral blood. The chain has TRBV4-1 and TRBJ1-1, with D unresolved. The receptor was derived from a man aged 45 to 65 with active or convalescent COVID-19. CDR3 coding DNA: TGCGCCAGCAGCCAAGATAGCGGGAACACTGAAGCTTTCTTT. Its translation is CASSQDSGNTEAFF.